One sample yielded the 23 T cell receptor beta chains listed below, sequenced in a study of vaccination effects on CD4 cells after COVID-19. Around day 10 of culture, CD4+ T cells were separated out. Generated by immunoSEQ multiplex PCR, the TCRdb table keeps only in-frame clones and is missing some. Here the sample spans around 50,000 clones, over 50% being singletons. Their antigen targets remain unknown. The material sequenced was CD4+ T cells from PBMCs cultured without peptide, taken before COVID-19 vaccination. These TCRs come from a human donor who received a COVID-19 vaccine.

The table lists this clone with a few counts. The chain joins TRBV6-5 to TRBJ2-6, with a tentative D call TRBD2 (5 bases). This CDR3 is built from 13 residues. The germline V gene encodes CDR1 MNHEY and CDR2 SVGAGI. Trimming removed 7 bases at V and 4 bases at J, with 8 bases between. The CDR3 nucleotides read TGTGCCAGCACCGAGGGAGGGGCCAACGTCCTGACTTTC. It translates to CASTEGGANVLTF.

The chain is built from TRBV19 and TRBJ1-1; TRBD1 is a possible D gene (5 bases). Trimming removed 3 bases at V and 3 bases at J, with 14 bases between. This CDR3 has 15 residues. Germline CDR1 reads LNHDA; CDR2 reads SQIVND (reference sequence). This CDR3 is CASSMLGTGDTEAFF. CDR3 in DNA: TGTGCCAGTAGTATGCTCGGGACGGGAGACACTGAAGCTTTCTTT.

The chain carries TRBV30 and TRBJ1-5; D uncertain. CDR1 is GTSNPN and CDR2 is SVGIG in the germline V gene (reference sequence). Trimming shortened V by 0 bases and J by 7 bases, and 10 bases separated the two germline ends. The CDR3 sequence is 13 residues long. The CDR3 region is CAWSVGAGQPQHF. The CDR3 nucleotides are TGTGCCTGGAGTGTGGGCGCCGGGCAGCCCCAGCATTTT.

This chain connects TRBV18 to TRBJ1-4; D might be TRBD1 (5 bases). The CDR3 runs 14 residues. Trimming cost V 3 bases and J 4 bases, with 9 bases left between them. CDR1 KGHSH and CDR2 LQKENI come from the germline V gene. CDR3: CASSPTAYNEKLFF. The CDR3 coding sequence is TGTGCCAGCTCACCGACAGCCTATAATGAAAAACTGTTTTTT.

This chain links TRBV30 with TRBJ2-3; D tentatively reads TRBD1 or TRBD2 (5 bases each). The CDR3 has 13 residues. The germline V gene encodes CDR1 GTSNPN and CDR2 SVGIG (reference sequence). The V and J ends lost 4 bases and 1 base respectively, with 9 bases between them. CDR3 in DNA: TGTGCCTGGAACCGGGACGGCACAGATACGCAGTATTTT. This encodes CAWNRDGTDTQYF.

The chain carries TRBV13 and TRBJ2-1, with TRBD2 matching 10 bases. Germline values: CDR1 PRHDT, CDR2 FYEKMQ (reference sequence). J gave up 7 bases and V 2 bases, and 8 bases lay outside the gene matches. The CDR3 totals 16 residues. The CDR3 coding sequence is TGTGCCAGCAGCTTACAAAGGGCGACTAGCGGGAATGAGCAGTTCTTC. This gives the protein CASSLQRATSGNEQFF.

The chain links TRBV4-2 to TRBJ1-1; D unresolved. Trimming cost V 1 base and J 2 bases, with 11 bases left between them. Looked up from germline, CDR1 is LGHNA and CDR2 is YNFKEQ. The CDR3 has 15 amino acids. CDR3 nucleotide sequence: TGTGCCAGCAGCCAAGCTGACAAGACTAACACTGAAGCTTTCTTT. As protein: CASSQADKTNTEAFF.

J is TRBJ2-3 and V is TRBV15, with TRBD2 matching over 9 bases. The CDR3 has 16 residues. Germline V lookup: CDR1 LNHNV, CDR2 YYDKDF (reference sequence). After removal of 5 bases from V and 0 bases from J, the junction contained 6 bases not matched to a gene. The CDR3 reads CATSVRLAVSTDTQYF. CDR3 bases: TGTGCCACCAGCGTGCGACTAGCGGTTAGCACAGATACGCAGTATTTT.

This clone appeared a few times. The V and J genes are TRBV5-1 and TRBJ2-7, with D maybe TRBD2 (5 bases). V was shortened by 1 base and J by 6 bases, with 8 bases between the two germline ends. The CDR3 runs 12 residues. CDR1 is SGHRS, CDR2 YFSETQ, per germline. The CDR3 coding sequence is TGCGCCAGCAGCTTGTCGGGGATCGAGCAGTACTTC. As protein: CASSLSGIEQYF.

This clone was counted between two and nine times. The chain is built from TRBV7-9 and TRBJ1-6; 7 nucleotides align to TRBD1. Germline lookup yields CDR1 SEHNR and CDR2 FQNEAQ (reference sequence). The CDR3 sequence is 14 residues long. The V and J ends lost 5 bases and 7 bases, in that order; junction bases with no gene match: 5. The DNA for the CDR3 is TGTGCCAGCAGCACCGGGACAGAGAATTCACCCCTCCACTTT. Translating it yields CASSTGTENSPLHF.

The gene calls are TRBV7-6 and TRBJ1-5, with no clear D. V was pared by 1 base and J by 0 bases, with 4 bases between. The CDR3 length is 14 residues. Looked up from germline, CDR1 is SGHVS and CDR2 is FNYEAQ. DNA of the CDR3: TGTGCCAGCAGCTTAGTCTATAGCAATCAGCCCCAGCATTTT. Its translation: CASSLVYSNQPQHF.

V is TRBV9 and J is TRBJ1-1; 7 nucleotides match TRBD1. V was clipped by 7 bases and J by 6 bases; unmatched bases: 9. Germline V gives CDR1 SGDLS, CDR2 YYNGEE. CDR3 length equals 13 residues. CDR3 region: CASQGGGDAEAFF. In DNA form, the CDR3 reads TGTGCCAGCCAGGGGGGCGGAGATGCTGAAGCTTTCTTT.

CDR3 in amino acids: CASLRTSGTRETQYF. The CDR3 DNA reads as TGTGCCAGCCTCCGGACTAGCGGGACTAGAGAGACCCAGTACTTC. The J gene is TRBJ2-5, the V gene TRBV6-5; 12 bases agree with TRBD2. The CDR3 is 15 amino acids. The junction had 8 bases not matched to a gene; V was cut back by 8 bases and J by 4 bases. The germline V gene encodes CDR1 MNHEY and CDR2 SVGAGI.

The J gene is TRBJ2-1, the V gene TRBV7-3; the match to TRBD2 covers 10 bases. Germline V gives CDR1 SGHTA, CDR2 FQGTGA. V lost 3 bases to trimming and J lost 4 bases; unmatched junction nucleotides: 3. The CDR3 totals 15 residues. This chain's CDR3 is CASSLGTSEYNEQFF. The CDR3 nucleotides are TGTGCCAGCAGCTTGGGGACTAGCGAATACAATGAGCAGTTCTTC.

The genes are TRBV2 and TRBJ2-5, with TRBD2 identical over 16 bases. The V gene's germline CDR1 is SNHLY and CDR2 FYNNEI. This CDR3 is built from 16 residues. The trim removed 8 bases at V and 5 bases at J, leaving 8 bases unmatched. The CDR3, as DNA: TGTGCCAGCGTCCCGGGACTAGCGGGGGGGACCGAGACCCAGTACTTC. Its translation is CASVPGLAGGTETQYF.

The chain carries TRBV27 and TRBJ1-4; possibly TRBD1 for D (6 bases). Germline values: CDR1 MNHEY, CDR2 SMNVEV (reference sequence). The CDR3 totals 15 residues. Deletions cut 6 bases from V and 1 base from J, with 12 bases between. CDR3 bases: TGTGCCAGCAGCGCTACAGGGCTAACTAATGAAAAACTGTTTTTT. It encodes CASSATGLTNEKLFF. The whole variable domain, filled in from reference TRBV27 and TRBJ1-4, reads EAQVTQNPRYLITVTGKKLTVTCSQNMNHEYMSWYRQDPGLGLRQIYYSMNVEVTDKGDVPEGYKVSRKEKRNFPLILESPSPNQTSLYFCASSATGLTNEKLFFGSGTQLSVL.

The V call is TRBV28, the J call TRBJ2-7; 8 bases line up with TRBD2. The CDR3 totals 13 residues. V was clipped by 8 bases and J by 3 bases; unmatched bases: 6. Germline V lookup: CDR1 MDHEN, CDR2 SYDVKM. CDR3 in DNA: TGTGCCAGCCGGGGGGGAGGGAGCTACGAGCAGTACTTC. It codes for CASRGGGSYEQYF. The full variable domain, completed using reference TRBV28 and TRBJ2-7, is DVKVTQSSRYLVKRTGEKVFLECVQDMDHENMFWYRQDPGLGLRLIYFSYDVKMKEKGDIPEGYSVSREKKERFSLILESASTNQTSMYLCASRGGGSYEQYFGPGTRLTVT.

This clone was picked up a small number of times. V is TRBV19 and J is TRBJ1-2, with D tentatively TRBD1 (5 bases). V dropped 7 bases and J dropped 2 bases, with 8 bases sitting between them. In germline, CDR1 is LNHDA, CDR2 SQIVND (reference sequence). CDR3 length: 12 amino acids. The CDR3 protein is CASTRQNYGYTF. The CDR3 DNA reads TGTGCCAGTACCCGACAGAACTATGGCTACACCTTC.

Concerning this clone itself: It is unclear where the CDR3 begins or ends on the DNA, so no DNA is shown, and the CDR3 is as TCRdb lists it. The chain recombines TRBV6-2 or TRBV6-3 with TRBJ2-2; the D call in the table, TRBD2, was not verified against the DNA. Germline V gene sequence: CDR1 MNHEY, CDR2 SVGEGT. The CDR3 region is 16 residues in length, termini included. CDR3 residues: CASSSSDSRITGELFF.

The genes are TRBV20-1 and TRBJ1-1; D is undetermined. V was pared by 3 bases and J by 2 bases, with 7 bases between. Per germline, CDR1 DFQATT and CDR2 SNEGSKA (reference sequence). The CDR3 runs to 12 residues. CDR3: CSASRVNTEAFF. The CDR3 region has the DNA TGCAGTGCTAGTCGCGTTAACACTGAAGCTTTCTTT.

This clone came up a few times. This chain joins TRBV30 and TRBJ1-2, with D uncertain. CDR3 length equals 10 residues. Trimming pared 5 bases from V and 6 bases from J, leaving 7 bases between. Germline CDR1 and CDR2: GTSNPN and SVGIG (reference sequence). The CDR3 spells CAWARDGYTF. In DNA form, the CDR3 reads TGTGCCTGGGCCAGAGATGGCTACACCTTC. Drawing the rest from reference TRBV30 and TRBJ1-2, the complete variable domain is SQTIHQWPATLVQPVGSPLSLECTVEGTSNPNLYWYRQAAGRGLQLLFYSVGIGQISSEVPQNLSASRPQDRQFILSSKKLLLSDSGFYLCAWARDGYTFGSGTRLTVV.

This clone was picked up a small number of times. The DNA of the CDR3 is TGTGCCAGCACTTCAGACAGGTGGAATGAGCAGTTCTTC. Translation: CASTSDRWNEQFF. J is TRBJ2-1 and V is TRBV28; TRBD1 might be the D (6 bases). Looked up from germline, CDR1 is MDHEN and CDR2 is SYDVKM. Trimming left V 7 bases short and J 7 bases short, with 14 bases between. This CDR3 has 13 residues.

The chain employs TRBV27 and TRBJ2-7; a weak D match, TRBD1 (6 bases). The CDR3 is 15 residues long. CDR1 and CDR2 from the germline V gene are MNHEY and SMNVEV (reference sequence). V lost 0 bases, J lost 4 bases, and 13 bases lay in between. The CDR3 DNA reads TGTGCCAGCAGTTTATCGTTTACAGGGCGGTACGAGCAGTACTTC. Protein product: CASSLSFTGRYEQYF.